A single sample gave rise to the 32 T cell receptor beta chains below, sequenced in a study of OX40 agonist ivuxolimab in advanced cancers. The protocol was immunoSEQ multiplex PCR, while the TCRdb copy is restricted to in-frame clones and leaves out a portion. The data contain 60,000 to 75,000 clones, roughly 88% of them singletons. The sample was CD4+ or CD8+ T cells sorted from blood, taken in a trial of the OX40 agonist ivuxolimab. The receptors derive from an adult with an advanced solid tumor such as melanoma, head and neck, liver or kidney cancer.

At least ten counts were recorded for this clone. V is TRBV4-1 and J is TRBJ1-5; no reliable D call. Germline-derived CDR1 and CDR2 are MGHRA and YSYEKL. The CDR3 loop spans 16 amino acids. V was shortened by 4 bases and J by 0 bases, with 13 bases between the two germline ends. Here the CDR3 reads CASSLSLGSSNQPQHF. The CDR3, as DNA: TGCGCCAGCAGCCTCTCTCTAGGGAGTAGCAATCAGCCCCAGCATTTT.

V usage is TRBV9 and J usage is TRBJ2-3; TRBD1 aligns across 7 bases. This CDR3 is built from 16 residues. V was clipped by 0 bases and J by 2 bases; unmatched bases: 6. Germline V lookup: CDR1 SGDLS, CDR2 YYNGEE. CDR3 DNA: TGTGCCAGCAGCGTAGGGCAGGGGGTTCCCACAGATACGCAGTATTTT. It codes for CASSVGQGVPTDTQYF.

V usage is TRBV20-1 and J usage is TRBJ1-2; D is uncertain. This CDR3 has 11 residues. CDR1 is DFQATT, CDR2 SNEGSKA, per germline (reference sequence). With 6 bases removed from V and 1 base from J, the gap between germline ends came to 6 bases. The DNA of the CDR3 is TGCAGTGCCCAGAATAACTATGGCTACACCTTC. Residues: CSAQNNYGYTF.

The V call is TRBV4-1, the J call TRBJ1-1, with 9 bases fitting TRBD1. The CDR3 has 15 amino acids. The germline CDR1 and CDR2 sequences are MGHRA and YSYEKL. V lost 4 bases to trimming and J lost 9 bases; unmatched junction nucleotides: 12. The CDR3, as DNA: TGCGCCAGCAGCCCACCGGGACAGGGAATTATTAAAGCTTTCTTT. Translation gives CASSPPGQGIIKAFF.

CDR3 amino acids: CAAGTFNEKLFF. The CDR3 region has the DNA TGTGCCGCCGGGACTTTTAATGAAAAACTGTTTTTT. This chain connects TRBV30 to TRBJ1-4; TRBD1 might be the D (5 bases). V lost 8 bases, J lost 4 bases, and 11 bases lay in between. Germline CDR1 and CDR2: GTSNPN and SVGIG (reference sequence). This CDR3 comprises 12 residues.

The DNA for the CDR3 is TGTGCCAGCAGAAAAGGGGATACCAAAAACATTCAGTACTTC. This encodes CASRKGDTKNIQYF. The chain employs TRBV7-9 and TRBJ2-4; maybe TRBD1 (5 bases). The CDR3 totals 14 residues. The germline gives CDR1 SEHNR, CDR2 FQNEAQ (reference sequence). V lost 6 bases and J lost 2, with 11 bases in between.

The V gene is TRBV29-1, the J gene TRBJ2-2; 8 bases map to TRBD1. The V and J ends lost 8 bases and 4 bases, in that order; junction bases with no gene match: 9. The germline gives CDR1 SQVTM, CDR2 ANQGSEA. The CDR3 runs to 14 residues. The CDR3 DNA reads as TGCAGCATTAGTCGGACAGGGCCCACCGGGGAGCTGTTTTTT. Protein: CSISRTGPTGELFF.

The V call is TRBV19, the J call TRBJ2-2, with 8 bases matching TRBD1. CDR1 and CDR2 from the germline V gene are LNHDA and SQIVND (reference sequence). This CDR3 comprises 14 residues. The ends lost 8 bases at V and 3 bases at J; junction bases unmatched: 5. The CDR3 region has the DNA TGTGCCAGTTCCAGGGGGCGAGACACCGGGGAGCTGTTTTTT. Protein: CASSRGRDTGELFF.

This chain joins TRBV11-3 and TRBJ2-2, with TRBD2 identical over 7 bases. The CDR3 covers 13 residues. CDR1 is SGHNT and CDR2 is YENEEA in the germline V gene. The J segment lost 7 bases and the V segment lost 2 bases, leaving 1 base of the junction unmatched. The CDR3 DNA reads TGTGCCAGCAGCTTAAAGCGGGACGGGGAGCTGTTTTTT. The encoded protein is CASSLKRDGELFF.

The chain combines TRBV5-1 with TRBJ2-5, with 7 nucleotides matching TRBD1. The length of the CDR3 is 13 residues. V lost 7 bases, J lost 3 bases, and 6 bases stayed unmatched. Looked up from germline, CDR1 is SGHRS and CDR2 is YFSETQ. CDR3 region: CASGDSAEETQYF. For the CDR3, the DNA is TGCGCCAGCGGGGACAGCGCTGAAGAGACCCAGTACTTC.

Concerning this clone: This sample includes further DNA sequences coding for the same CDR3. The CDR3 nucleotides read TGTGCCAGCAGCGTAGGGCAGGGAGTCCCCTACGAGCAGTACTTC. Encoded protein: CASSVGQGVPYEQYF. The V call is TRBV9, the J call TRBJ2-7; perhaps D is TRBD1 or TRBD2 (5 bases each). Trimming left V 0 bases short and J 2 bases short, with 12 bases between. The CDR3 is made up of 15 amino acids. Germline V gene lookup returns CDR1 SGDLS and CDR2 YYNGEE.

V gene TRBV6-1 combines with J gene TRBJ1-1; D ambiguous. CDR3 length equals 13 residues. Germline V gives CDR1 MNHNS, CDR2 SASEGT. V was clipped by 3 bases and J by 5 bases, with 10 bases between them. CDR3 DNA sequence: TGTGCCAGCAGTGACCGGATGGGGACTGAAGCTTTCTTT. Protein sequence: CASSDRMGTEAFF.

This chain joins TRBV5-1 and TRBJ2-3; TRBD2 aligns across 10 bases. V was pared by 7 bases and J by 4 bases, with 9 bases of the junction left unmatched. Per germline, CDR1 SGHRS and CDR2 YFSETQ. The CDR3 consists of 15 residues. Here the CDR3 reads CASGQAGGPADTQYF. As DNA, the CDR3 is TGCGCCAGCGGACAAGCGGGAGGGCCCGCAGATACGCAGTATTTT. Looking up the rest from reference TRBV5-1 and TRBJ2-3 gives the full variable domain: KAGVTQTPRYLIKTRGQQVTLSCSPISGHRSVSWYQQTPGQGLQFLFEYFSETQRNKGNFPGRFSGRQFSNSRSEMNVSTLELGDSALYLCASGQAGGPADTQYFGPGTRLTVL.

This rearrangement joins TRBV6-1 to TRBJ2-3; D remains ambiguous. CDR3 length: 16 amino acids. Trimming left V 4 bases short and J 2 bases short, with 16 bases between. Germline V gene sequence: CDR1 MNHNS, CDR2 SASEGT. DNA of the CDR3: TGTGCCAGCAGTGTCCTTTCTAGGGCGACCACAGATACGCAGTATTTT. It is translated as CASSVLSRATTDTQYF.

The chain carries TRBV18 and TRBJ2-6; no firm D call. Looked up from germline, CDR1 is KGHSH and CDR2 is LQKENI. This CDR3 is 16 amino acids long. V lost 6 bases to trimming and J lost 4 bases, with 16 bases between them. The CDR3 DNA reads TGTGCCAGCTCCCCAGCGTTCTCTGCGGGGGCCAACGTCCTGACTTTC. Amino acids: CASSPAFSAGANVLTF.

This chain links TRBV25-1 with TRBJ2-5; perhaps TRBD2 as D (5 bases). Trimming removed 5 bases from V and 1 base from J, with 14 bases in between. This CDR3 has 15 residues. Looked up from germline, CDR1 is MGHDK and CDR2 is SYGVNS. CDR3 sequence: CASSPLEAVQETQYF. The CDR3 coding sequence is TGTGCCAGCAGTCCCTTGGAAGCGGTCCAAGAGACCCAGTACTTC.

The chain uses TRBV21-1 and TRBJ2-1; TRBD2, as called in the table, went unchecked against the DNA. TRBV21-1 is classified as a pseudogene. The CDR3 totals 15 residues. CDR3 coding DNA: TGTGCCAGCAGCCGACGGGGAAGCTCCTACAATGAGCAGTTCTTC. This codes for CASSRRGSSYNEQFF.

The rearrangement joins TRBV6-6 to TRBJ1-2; 10 bases agree with TRBD1. V gave up 11 bases and J gave up 8 bases; unmatched junction bases: 14. Germline assignment: CDR1 MNHNY and CDR2 SVGAGI (reference sequence). The CDR3 sequence is 14 residues long. The CDR3 nucleotides read TGTGCCGGCACTCCCGCAGGGACAGGGGACGGCTACACCTTC. Its translation: CAGTPAGTGDGYTF.

This clone appeared a single time. The rearrangement uses TRBV20-1 and TRBJ1-2; D is ambiguous. There are 11 residues in the CDR3. Germline V CDR1 and CDR2: DFQATT, SNEGSKA (reference sequence). In nucleotides, the CDR3 is TGCGGGTCTTCGAAGGACTATGGCTACACCTTC. This codes for CGSSKDYGYTF.

This clone showed up just once. This chain connects TRBV5-6 to TRBJ2-2, with TRBD2 identical over 11 bases. The junction had 4 bases not matched to a gene; V was cut back by 4 bases and J by 2 bases. Per the germline V gene, CDR1 is SGHDT and CDR2 is YYEEEE. CDR3 length: 16 amino acids. CDR3 residues: CASSQTSGGNTGELFF. CDR3 nucleotide sequence: TGTGCCAGCAGCCAAACTAGCGGGGGTAACACCGGGGAGCTGTTTTTT.

The gene calls are TRBV18 and TRBJ2-7, with D tentatively TRBD2 (5 bases). V was shortened by 5 bases and J by 2 bases, with 10 bases between the two germline ends. Germline CDR1 reads KGHSH; CDR2 reads LQKENI. CDR3 length: 13 amino acids. CDR3 DNA sequence: TGTGCCAGCTCAACGGACGGGACCTACGAGCAGTACTTC. Protein: CASSTDGTYEQYF.

This chain links TRBV11-1 with TRBJ2-5; D is possibly TRBD2 (5 bases). The CDR3 consists of 14 residues. Germline values: CDR1 SGHAT, CDR2 FQDESV (reference sequence). Deletions cut 1 base from V and 5 bases from J, with 11 bases between. This CDR3 reads CASSLEAVGETQYF. In nucleotides, the CDR3 is TGTGCCAGCAGCTTAGAAGCGGTCGGCGAGACCCAGTACTTC.

The CDR3 region has the DNA TGTGCCAGCAGCCTGGGAGGGGGGGCAGATACGCAGTATTTT. This sequence encodes CASSLGGGADTQYF. The chain joins TRBV7-9 to TRBJ2-3, with D maybe TRBD2 (7 bases). V lost 5 bases and J 4 bases, leaving 13 bases between the germline ends. There are 14 residues in the CDR3. The V gene's germline CDR1 is SEHNR and CDR2 FQNEAQ (reference sequence).

The chain uses TRBV19 and TRBJ1-3; D may be TRBD1 (6 bases). Trimming cost V 5 bases and J 0 bases, with 17 bases left between them. The CDR3 covers 17 residues. CDR1 is LNHDA and CDR2 is SQIVND in the germline V gene (reference sequence). CDR3 sequence (DNA): TGTGCCAGTAGTCCGGAGCCCAGGGGCTTCTCTGGAAACACCATATATTTT. Its translation is CASSPEPRGFSGNTIYF.

V gene TRBV5-6 combines with J gene TRBJ2-5; TRBD1 agrees at 12 bases. The CDR3 is 17 amino acids. Germline V gene sequence: CDR1 SGHDT, CDR2 YYEEEE. V trimming: 3 bases; J trimming: 4 bases; junction bases outside the gene matches: 10. CDR3 sequence: CASSSRDRGRLGETQYF. The CDR3 bases are TGTGCCAGCAGCTCCCGGGACAGGGGGCGTTTGGGAGAGACCCAGTACTTC.

CDR3 DNA sequence: TGTGCCAGCAGCTTAGGCACCACTGAAGCTTTCTTT. It is translated as CASSLGTTEAFF. This chain links TRBV7-6 with TRBJ1-1, with D hard to call. Germline CDR1 reads SGHVS; CDR2 reads FNYEAQ. Trimming pared 1 base from V and 4 bases from J, leaving 4 bases between. The CDR3 consists of 12 residues.

This chain joins TRBV29-1 and TRBJ2-2; a weak D match, TRBD1 (5 bases). The germline V and J ends were trimmed by 6 bases and 0 bases, with 11 bases remaining between them. The CDR3 loop spans 14 amino acids. CDR1 and CDR2 (germline): SQVTM, ANQGSEA. The CDR3 here is CSVLRGTNTGELFF. Here the CDR3 DNA reads TGCAGCGTCCTTAGGGGAACGAACACCGGGGAGCTGTTTTTT.

V usage is TRBV6-5 and J usage is TRBJ2-7; D not certain. Trimming cost V 8 bases and J 3 bases, with 5 bases left between them. The CDR3 is 10 amino acids. Germline CDR1 is MNHEY and CDR2 is SVGAGI. This CDR3 reads CASGYYEQYF. CDR3 nucleotide sequence: TGTGCCAGCGGGTACTACGAGCAGTACTTC.

The V call is TRBV5-8, the J call TRBJ1-1, with D possibly TRBD1 on 5 matching bases. The CDR3 consists of 16 residues. V was shortened by 0 bases and J by 0 bases, with 12 bases between the two germline ends. Germline V gene lookup returns CDR1 SGHTS and CDR2 YDEGEE. Written as DNA, the CDR3 is TGTGCCAGCAGCTTGGCCGTTGGAGGGGTGAACACTGAAGCTTTCTTT. Translated, it gives CASSLAVGGVNTEAFF.

The V gene is TRBV19, the J gene TRBJ2-2, with 10 bases identical to TRBD2. The CDR3 runs to 17 residues. The germline V gene has CDR1 LNHDA and CDR2 SQIVND (reference sequence). The ends lost 7 bases at V and 6 bases at J; junction bases unmatched: 14. For the CDR3, the DNA is TGTGCCAGTACCCCGGGACTAGCGAAACTTTTATCCGGGGAGCTGTTTTTT. It encodes CASTPGLAKLLSGELFF.

This chain connects TRBV6-6 to TRBJ1-6; D remains ambiguous. The germline V gene has CDR1 MNHNY and CDR2 SVGAGI (reference sequence). Trimming took 10 bases from V and 10 from J, leaving 17 bases between them. CDR3 size: 13 residues. The CDR3, as DNA: TGTGCCACCAAGAGGGATATAAGGTCACCCCTCCACTTT. Its protein is CATKRDIRSPLHF.

The chain uses TRBV7-9 and TRBJ2-5; 7 bases agree with TRBD2. This CDR3 comprises 14 residues. Losses at the gene ends were 1 base for V and 5 bases for J; bases not matched to a gene: 4. Germline CDR1 and CDR2: SEHNR and FQNEAQ (reference sequence). DNA for the CDR3: TGTGCCAGCAGCTTAGGATCCGGGGGGGAGACCCAGTACTTC. The encoded protein is CASSLGSGGETQYF.